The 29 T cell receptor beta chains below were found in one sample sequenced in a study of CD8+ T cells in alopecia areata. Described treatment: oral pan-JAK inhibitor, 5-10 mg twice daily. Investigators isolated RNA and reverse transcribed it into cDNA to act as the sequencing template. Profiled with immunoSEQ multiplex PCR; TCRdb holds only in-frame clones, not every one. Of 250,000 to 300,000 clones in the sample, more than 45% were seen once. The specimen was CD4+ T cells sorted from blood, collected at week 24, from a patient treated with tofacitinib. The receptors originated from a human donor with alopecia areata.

In DNA, the CDR3 is TGTGCCTGGAGGAGGCCGGATCGGAACACCGGGGAGCTGTTTTTT. Amino acid sequence: CAWRRPDRNTGELFF. V is TRBV30 and J is TRBJ2-2; no definite D call. The germline V gene encodes CDR1 GTSNPN and CDR2 SVGIG (reference sequence). This CDR3 spans 15 amino acids. Trimming took 3 bases from V and 1 from J, leaving 12 bases between them.

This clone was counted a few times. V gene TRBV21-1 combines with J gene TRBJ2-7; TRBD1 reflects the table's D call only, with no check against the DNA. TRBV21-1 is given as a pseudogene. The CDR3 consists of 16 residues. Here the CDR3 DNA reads TGTGCCAGCAGCAAATCCCCGGACAGTTGCACCTACGAGCAGTACTTC. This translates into CASSKSPDSCTYEQYF.

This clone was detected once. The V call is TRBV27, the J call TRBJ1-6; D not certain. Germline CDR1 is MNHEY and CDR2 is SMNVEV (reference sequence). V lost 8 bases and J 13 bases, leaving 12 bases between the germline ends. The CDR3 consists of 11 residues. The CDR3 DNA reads TGTGCCAGCCTTCCGGGTTGGCCCCTCCACTTT. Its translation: CASLPGWPLHF.

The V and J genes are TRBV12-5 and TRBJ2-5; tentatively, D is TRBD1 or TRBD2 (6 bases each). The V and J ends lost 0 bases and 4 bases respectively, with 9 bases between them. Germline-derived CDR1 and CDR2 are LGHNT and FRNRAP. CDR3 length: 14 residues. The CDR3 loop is CASGLVRGRETQYF. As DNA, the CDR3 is TGTGCTAGTGGTTTGGTACGGGGGCGAGAGACCCAGTACTTC.

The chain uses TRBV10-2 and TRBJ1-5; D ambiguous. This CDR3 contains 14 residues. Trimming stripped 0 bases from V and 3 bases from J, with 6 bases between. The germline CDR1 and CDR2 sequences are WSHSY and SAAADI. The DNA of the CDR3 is TGCGCCAGCAGTGAGTCTGGACTCAATCAGCCCCAGCATTTT. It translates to CASSESGLNQPQHF.

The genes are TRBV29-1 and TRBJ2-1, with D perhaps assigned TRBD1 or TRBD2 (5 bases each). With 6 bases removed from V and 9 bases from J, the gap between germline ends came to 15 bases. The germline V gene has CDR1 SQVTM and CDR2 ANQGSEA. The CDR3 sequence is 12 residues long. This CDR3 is CSVWDGAGEQFF. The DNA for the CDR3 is TGCAGCGTGTGGGACGGGGCCGGTGAGCAGTTCTTC.

DNA of the CDR3: TGTGCCAGCAGCGTAGCCGAGCAGAACACTGAAGCTTTCTTT. This translates into CASSVAEQNTEAFF. The chain combines TRBV9 with TRBJ1-1; D is ambiguous. The germline CDR1 and CDR2 sequences are SGDLS and YYNGEE. The CDR3 is made up of 14 amino acids. Trimming left V 0 bases short and J 1 base short, with 7 bases between. The whole variable domain, remainder taken from reference TRBV9 and TRBJ1-1, is DSGVTQTPKHLITATGQRVTLRCSPRSGDLSVYWYQQSLDQGLQFLIQYYNGEERAKGNILERFSAQQFPDLHSELNLSSLELGDSALYFCASSVAEQNTEAFFGQGTRLTVV.

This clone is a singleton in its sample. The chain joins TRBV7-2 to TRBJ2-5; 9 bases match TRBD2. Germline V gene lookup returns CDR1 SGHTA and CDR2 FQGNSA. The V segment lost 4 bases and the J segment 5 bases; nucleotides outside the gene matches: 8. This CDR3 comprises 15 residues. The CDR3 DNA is TGTGCCAGCAGCTCTGCGGGGGGGCCATCCGAGACCCAGTACTTC. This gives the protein CASSSAGGPSETQYF. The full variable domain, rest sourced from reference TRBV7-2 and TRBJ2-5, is GAGVSQSPSNKVTEKGKDVELRCDPISGHTALYWYRQSLGQGLEFLIYFQGNSAPDKSGLPSDRFSAERTGGSVSTLTIQRTQQEDSAVYLCASSSAGGPSETQYFGPGTRLLVL.

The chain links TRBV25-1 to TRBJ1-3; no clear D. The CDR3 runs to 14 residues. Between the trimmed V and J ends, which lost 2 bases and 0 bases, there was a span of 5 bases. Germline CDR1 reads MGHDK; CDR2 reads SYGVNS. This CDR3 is CASSETGSGNTIYF. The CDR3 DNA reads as TGTGCCAGCAGTGAAACGGGCTCTGGAAACACCATATATTTT.

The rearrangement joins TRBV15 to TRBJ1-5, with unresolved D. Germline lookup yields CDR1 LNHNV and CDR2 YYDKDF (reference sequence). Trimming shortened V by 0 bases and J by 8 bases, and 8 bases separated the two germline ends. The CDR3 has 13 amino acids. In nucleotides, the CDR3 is TGTGCCACCAGCAGAGAATTTATAGAGCCCCAGCATTTT. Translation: CATSREFIEPQHF.

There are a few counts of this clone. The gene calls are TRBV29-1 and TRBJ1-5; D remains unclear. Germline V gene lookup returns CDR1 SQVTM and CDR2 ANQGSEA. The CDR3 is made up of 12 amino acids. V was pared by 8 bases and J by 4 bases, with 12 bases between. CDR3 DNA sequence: TGCAGCTTCGGGGAGATAAATCAGCCCCAGCATTTT. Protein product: CSFGEINQPQHF.

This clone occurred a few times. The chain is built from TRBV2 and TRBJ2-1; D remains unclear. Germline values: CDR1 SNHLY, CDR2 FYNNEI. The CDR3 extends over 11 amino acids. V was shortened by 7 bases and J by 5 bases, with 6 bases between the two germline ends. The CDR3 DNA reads TGTGCCAGCATCAGGAACAATGAGCAGTTCTTC. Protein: CASIRNNEQFF.

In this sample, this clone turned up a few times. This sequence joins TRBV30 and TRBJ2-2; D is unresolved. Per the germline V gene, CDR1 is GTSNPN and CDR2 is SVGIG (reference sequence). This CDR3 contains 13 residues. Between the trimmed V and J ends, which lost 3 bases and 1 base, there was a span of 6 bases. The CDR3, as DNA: TGTGCCTGGAGCTCTGGGAACACCGGGGAGCTGTTTTTT. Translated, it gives CAWSSGNTGELFF.

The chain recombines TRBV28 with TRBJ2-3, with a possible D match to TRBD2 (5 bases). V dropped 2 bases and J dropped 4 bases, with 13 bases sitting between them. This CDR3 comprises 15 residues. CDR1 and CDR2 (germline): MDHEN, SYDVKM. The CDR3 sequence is CASSLGEWRADTQYF. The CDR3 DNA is TGTGCCAGCAGTTTAGGGGAGTGGCGTGCAGATACGCAGTATTTT.

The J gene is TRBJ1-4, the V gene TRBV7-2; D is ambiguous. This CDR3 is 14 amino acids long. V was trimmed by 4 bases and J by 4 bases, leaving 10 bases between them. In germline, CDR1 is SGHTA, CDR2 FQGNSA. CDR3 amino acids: CASSYRVLNEKLFF. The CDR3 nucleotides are TGTGCCAGCAGCTACCGGGTCCTTAATGAAAAACTGTTTTTT.

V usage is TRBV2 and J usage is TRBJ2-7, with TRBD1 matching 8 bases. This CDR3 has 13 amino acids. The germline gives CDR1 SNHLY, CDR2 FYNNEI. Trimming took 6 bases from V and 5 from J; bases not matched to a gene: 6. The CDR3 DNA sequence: TGTGCCAGCAGCCGGGACAGGCTGAACGAGCAGTACTTC. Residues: CASSRDRLNEQYF.

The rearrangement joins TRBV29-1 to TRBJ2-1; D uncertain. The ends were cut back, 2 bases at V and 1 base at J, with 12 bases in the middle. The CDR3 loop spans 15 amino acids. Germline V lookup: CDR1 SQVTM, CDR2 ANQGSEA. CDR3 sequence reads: CSVEPLSGSYNEQFF. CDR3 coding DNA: TGCAGCGTTGAACCGCTCTCGGGTTCCTACAATGAGCAGTTCTTC.

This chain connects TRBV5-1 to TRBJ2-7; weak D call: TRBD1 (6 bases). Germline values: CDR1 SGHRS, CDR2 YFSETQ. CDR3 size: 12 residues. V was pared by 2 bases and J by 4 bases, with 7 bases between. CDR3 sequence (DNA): TGCGCCAGCAGCTTCGGACAGTACGAGCAGTACTTC. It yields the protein CASSFGQYEQYF.

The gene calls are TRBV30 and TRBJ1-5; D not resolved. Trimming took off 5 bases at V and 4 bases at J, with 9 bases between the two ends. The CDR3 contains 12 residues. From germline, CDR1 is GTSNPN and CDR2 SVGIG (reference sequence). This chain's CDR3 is CAWQKRNQPQHF. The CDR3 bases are TGTGCCTGGCAAAAACGGAATCAGCCCCAGCATTTT.

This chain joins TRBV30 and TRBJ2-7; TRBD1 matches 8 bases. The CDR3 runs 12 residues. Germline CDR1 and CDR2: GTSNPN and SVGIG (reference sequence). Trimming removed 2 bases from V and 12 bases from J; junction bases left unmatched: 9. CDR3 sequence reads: CAWSTRQGRPYF. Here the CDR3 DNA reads TGTGCCTGGAGTACCAGACAGGGGAGACCGTACTTC.

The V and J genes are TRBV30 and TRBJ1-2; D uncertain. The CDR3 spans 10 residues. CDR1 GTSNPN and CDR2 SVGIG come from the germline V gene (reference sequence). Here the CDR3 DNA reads TGTGTAATGAGAGATCGAGGCTACACCTTC. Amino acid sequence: CVMRDRGYTF.

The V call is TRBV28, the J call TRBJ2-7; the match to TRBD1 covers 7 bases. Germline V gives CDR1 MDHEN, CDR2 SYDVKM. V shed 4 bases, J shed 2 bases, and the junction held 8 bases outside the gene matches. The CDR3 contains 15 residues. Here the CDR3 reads CASSSTGLGTYEQYF. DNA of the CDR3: TGTGCCAGCAGTTCGACAGGGTTGGGGACCTACGAGCAGTACTTC. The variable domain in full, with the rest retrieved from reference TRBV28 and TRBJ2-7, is DVKVTQSSRYLVKRTGEKVFLECVQDMDHENMFWYRQDPGLGLRLIYFSYDVKMKEKGDIPEGYSVSREKKERFSLILESASTNQTSMYLCASSSTGLGTYEQYFGPGTRLTVT.

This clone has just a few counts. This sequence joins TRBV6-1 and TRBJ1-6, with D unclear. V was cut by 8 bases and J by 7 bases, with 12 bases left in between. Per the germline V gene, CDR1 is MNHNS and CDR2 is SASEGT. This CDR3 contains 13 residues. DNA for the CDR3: TGTGCCAGCCATAGGACGGAGAATTCACCCCTCCACTTT. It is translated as CASHRTENSPLHF.

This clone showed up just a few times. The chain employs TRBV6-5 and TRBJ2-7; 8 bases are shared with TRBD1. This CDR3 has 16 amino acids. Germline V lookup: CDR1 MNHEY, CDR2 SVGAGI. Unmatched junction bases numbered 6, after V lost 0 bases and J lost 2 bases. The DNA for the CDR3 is TGTGCCAGCAGTTACTCGAGGCAGGGGGCAACCTACGAGCAGTACTTC. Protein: CASSYSRQGATYEQYF.

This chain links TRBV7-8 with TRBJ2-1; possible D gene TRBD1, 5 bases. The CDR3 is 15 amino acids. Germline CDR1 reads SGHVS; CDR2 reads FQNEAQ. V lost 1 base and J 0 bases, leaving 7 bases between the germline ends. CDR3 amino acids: CASSLGGRSYNEQFF. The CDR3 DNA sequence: TGTGCCAGCAGCTTAGGGGGCCGCTCCTACAATGAGCAGTTCTTC.

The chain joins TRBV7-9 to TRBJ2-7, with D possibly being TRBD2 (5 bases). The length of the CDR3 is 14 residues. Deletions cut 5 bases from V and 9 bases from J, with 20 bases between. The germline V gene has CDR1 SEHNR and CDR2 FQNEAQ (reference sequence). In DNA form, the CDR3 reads TGTGCCAGCAGCCCCCCAAAGCGGCATACGGGGCAGTACTTC. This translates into CASSPPKRHTGQYF.

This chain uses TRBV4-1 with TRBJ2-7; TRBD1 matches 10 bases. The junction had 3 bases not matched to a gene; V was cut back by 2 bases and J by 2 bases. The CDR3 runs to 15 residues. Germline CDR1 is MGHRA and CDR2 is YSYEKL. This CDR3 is CASSQTGTGAYEQYF. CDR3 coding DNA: TGCGCCAGCAGCCAAACCGGGACAGGGGCCTACGAGCAGTACTTC.

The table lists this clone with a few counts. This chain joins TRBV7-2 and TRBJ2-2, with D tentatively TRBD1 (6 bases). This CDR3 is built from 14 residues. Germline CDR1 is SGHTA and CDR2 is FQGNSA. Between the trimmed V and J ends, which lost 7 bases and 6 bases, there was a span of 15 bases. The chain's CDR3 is CASIGQTFAGELFF. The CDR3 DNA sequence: TGTGCCAGCATAGGACAGACCTTCGCCGGGGAGCTGTTTTTT.

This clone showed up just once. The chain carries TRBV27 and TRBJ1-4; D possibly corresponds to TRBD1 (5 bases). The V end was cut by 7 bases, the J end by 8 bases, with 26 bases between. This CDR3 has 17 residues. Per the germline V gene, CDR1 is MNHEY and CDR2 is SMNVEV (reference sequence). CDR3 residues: CASTLGGPGRWREKLFF. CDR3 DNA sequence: TGTGCCAGCACCTTGGGAGGACCGGGACGATGGCGAGAAAAACTGTTTTTT.